This T cell receptor (beta chain) appears in the sequencing data of a study of cytomegalovirus exposure and HLA in healthy donors. Study-level points and caveats: Within an earlier analysis, most TCR beta V segments proved productive either about 90% or about 30% of the time. Reports indicate that TCR beta sequences accurately predicted the HLA-A and HLA-B alleles of most subjects.

This clone was detected only once. The antigen remains undetermined. Amplification used 60 Vbeta primers and 13 Jbeta primers. Original methodology: In a later analysis, of 80 million or so unique beta chains, roughly 11 million appeared in at least two donors. Sequenced by immunoSEQ multiplex PCR; TCRdb stores in-frame clones only, minus some. V and J calls and clone size follow that table, whereas D and trimming were derived from the DNA. The repertoire consists of roughly 130,000 clones, with about four fifths occurring once and the leading ten covering about 0.94%. V gave up 3 bases and J gave up 2 bases; unmatched junction bases: 9. The CDR3 is 19 amino acids. Looked up from germline, CDR1 is LNHDA and CDR2 is SQIVND (reference sequence).

The sample consisted of PBMCs. This sequence was found in a human donor in good health. This rearrangement joins TRBV19 to TRBJ2-2; TRBD2 aligns across 13 bases. The CDR3: CASSMVGLAGDLNTGELFF. Here the CDR3 DNA reads TGTGCCAGTAGTATGGTAGGACTAGCGGGGGACCTTAACACCGGGGAGCTGTTTTTT.